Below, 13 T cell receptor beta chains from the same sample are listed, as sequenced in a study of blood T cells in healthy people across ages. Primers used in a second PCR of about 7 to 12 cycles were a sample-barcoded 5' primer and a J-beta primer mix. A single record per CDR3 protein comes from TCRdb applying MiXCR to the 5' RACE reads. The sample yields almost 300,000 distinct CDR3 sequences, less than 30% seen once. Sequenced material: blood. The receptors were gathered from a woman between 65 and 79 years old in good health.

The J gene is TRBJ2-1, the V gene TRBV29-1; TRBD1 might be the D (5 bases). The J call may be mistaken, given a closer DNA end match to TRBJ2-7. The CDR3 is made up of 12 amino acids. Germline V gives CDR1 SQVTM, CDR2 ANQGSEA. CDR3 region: CSVQTGSYEQYF. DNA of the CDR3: TGCAGCGTCCAAACAGGTTCCTACGAGCAGTACTTC.

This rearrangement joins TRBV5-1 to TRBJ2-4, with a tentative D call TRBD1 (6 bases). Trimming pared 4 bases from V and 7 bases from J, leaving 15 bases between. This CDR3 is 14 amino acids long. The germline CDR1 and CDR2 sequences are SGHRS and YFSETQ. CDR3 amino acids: CASSAGDKSNIQYF. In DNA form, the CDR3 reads TGCGCCAGCAGCGCAGGGGACAAATCCAACATTCAGTACTTC.

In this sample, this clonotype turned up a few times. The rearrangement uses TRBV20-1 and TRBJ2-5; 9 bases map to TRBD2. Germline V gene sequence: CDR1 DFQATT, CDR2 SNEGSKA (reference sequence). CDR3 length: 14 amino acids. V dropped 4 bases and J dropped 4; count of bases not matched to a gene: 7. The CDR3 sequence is CSAIAGLAGETQYF. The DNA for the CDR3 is TGCAGTGCTATAGCGGGACTAGCAGGAGAGACCCAGTACTTC.

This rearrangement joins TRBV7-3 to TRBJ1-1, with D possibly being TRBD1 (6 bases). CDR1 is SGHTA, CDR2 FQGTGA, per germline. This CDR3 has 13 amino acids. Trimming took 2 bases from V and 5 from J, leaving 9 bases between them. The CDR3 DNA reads TGTGCCAGCAGCTTAGGGACACCAACTGAAGCTTTCTTT. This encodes CASSLGTPTEAFF.

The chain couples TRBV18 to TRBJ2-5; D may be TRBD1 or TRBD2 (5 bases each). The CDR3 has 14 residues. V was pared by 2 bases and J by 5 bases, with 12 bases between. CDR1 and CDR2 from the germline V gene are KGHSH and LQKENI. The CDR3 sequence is CASSPTVGTETQYF. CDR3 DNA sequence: TGTGCCAGCTCACCAACGGTCGGGACGGAGACCCAGTACTTC.

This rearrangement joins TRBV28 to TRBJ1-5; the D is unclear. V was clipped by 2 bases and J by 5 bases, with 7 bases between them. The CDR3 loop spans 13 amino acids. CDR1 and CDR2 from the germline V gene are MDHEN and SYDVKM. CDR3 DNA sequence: TGTGCCAGCAGTTTAGCTACTTATCAGCCCCAGCATTTT. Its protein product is CASSLATYQPQHF. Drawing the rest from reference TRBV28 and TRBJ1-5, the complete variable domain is DVKVTQSSRYLVKRTGEKVFLECVQDMDHENMFWYRQDPGLGLRLIYFSYDVKMKEKGDIPEGYSVSREKKERFSLILESASTNQTSMYLCASSLATYQPQHFGDGTRLSIL.

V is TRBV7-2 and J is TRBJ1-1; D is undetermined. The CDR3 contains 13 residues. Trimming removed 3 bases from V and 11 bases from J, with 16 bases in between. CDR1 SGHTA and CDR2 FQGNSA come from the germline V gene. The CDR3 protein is CASSLGPLPRAFF. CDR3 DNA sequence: TGTGCCAGCAGCTTGGGCCCGCTTCCCAGGGCTTTCTTT.

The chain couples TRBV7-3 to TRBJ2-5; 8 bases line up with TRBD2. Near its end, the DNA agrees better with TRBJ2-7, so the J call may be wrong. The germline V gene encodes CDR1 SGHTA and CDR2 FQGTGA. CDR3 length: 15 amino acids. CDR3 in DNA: TGTGCCAGCAGCTTAACCGGGACTAGCTCCTACGAGCAGTACTTC. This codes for CASSLTGTSSYEQYF.

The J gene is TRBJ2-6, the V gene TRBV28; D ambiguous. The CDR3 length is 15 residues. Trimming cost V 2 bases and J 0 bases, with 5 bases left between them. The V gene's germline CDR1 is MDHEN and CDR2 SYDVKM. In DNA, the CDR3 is TGTGCCAGCAGTTTAATCAACTCTGGGGCCAACGTCCTGACTTTC. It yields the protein CASSLINSGANVLTF.

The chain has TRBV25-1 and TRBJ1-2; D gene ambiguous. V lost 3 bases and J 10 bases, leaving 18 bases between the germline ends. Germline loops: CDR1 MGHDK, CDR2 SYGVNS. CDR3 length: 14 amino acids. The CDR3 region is CASSDPAWEEAYTF. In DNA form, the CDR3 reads TGTGCCAGCAGTGACCCCGCCTGGGAGGAGGCCTACACCTTC.

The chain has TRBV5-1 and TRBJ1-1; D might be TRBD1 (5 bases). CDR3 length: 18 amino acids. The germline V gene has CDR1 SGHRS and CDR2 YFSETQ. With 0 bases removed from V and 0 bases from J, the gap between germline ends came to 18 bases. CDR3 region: CASSLDFGGTGMNTEAFF. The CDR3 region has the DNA TGCGCCAGCAGCTTGGATTTCGGGGGAACCGGCATGAACACTGAAGCTTTCTTT.

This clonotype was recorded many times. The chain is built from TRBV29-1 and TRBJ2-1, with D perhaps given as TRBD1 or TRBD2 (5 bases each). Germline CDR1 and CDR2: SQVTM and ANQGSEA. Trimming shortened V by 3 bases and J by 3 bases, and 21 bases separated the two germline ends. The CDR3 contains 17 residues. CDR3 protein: CSVDGDEGQEGYNEQFF. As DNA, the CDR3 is TGCAGCGTTGATGGGGACGAAGGGCAGGAAGGCTACAATGAGCAGTTCTTC.

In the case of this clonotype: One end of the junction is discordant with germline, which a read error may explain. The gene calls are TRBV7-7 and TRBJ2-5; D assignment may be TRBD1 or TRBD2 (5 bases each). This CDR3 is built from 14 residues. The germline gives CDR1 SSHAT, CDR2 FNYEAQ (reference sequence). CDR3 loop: CASSSLRGGETQYF. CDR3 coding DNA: TGTGCTAGCAGCTCCCTGAGGGGTGGAGAGACCCAGTACTTC.